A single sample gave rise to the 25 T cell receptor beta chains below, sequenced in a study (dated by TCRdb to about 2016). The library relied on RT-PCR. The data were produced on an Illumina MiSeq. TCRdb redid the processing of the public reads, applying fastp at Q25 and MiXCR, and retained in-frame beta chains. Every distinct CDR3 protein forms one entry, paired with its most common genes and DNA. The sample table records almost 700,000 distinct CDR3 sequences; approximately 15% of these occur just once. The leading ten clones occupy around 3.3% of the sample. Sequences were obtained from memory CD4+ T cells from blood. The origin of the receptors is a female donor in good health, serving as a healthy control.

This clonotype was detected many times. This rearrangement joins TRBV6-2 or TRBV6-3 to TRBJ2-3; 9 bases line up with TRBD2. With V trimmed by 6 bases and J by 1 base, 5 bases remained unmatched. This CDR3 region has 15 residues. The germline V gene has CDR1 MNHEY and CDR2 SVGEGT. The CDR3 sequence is CASRARLAGTDTQYF. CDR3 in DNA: TGTGCCAGCAGGGCACGACTAGCGGGCACAGATACGCAGTATTTT.

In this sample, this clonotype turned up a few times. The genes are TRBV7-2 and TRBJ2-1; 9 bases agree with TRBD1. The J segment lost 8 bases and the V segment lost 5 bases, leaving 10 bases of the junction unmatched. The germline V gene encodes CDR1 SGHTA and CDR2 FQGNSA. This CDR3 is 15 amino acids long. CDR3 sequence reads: CASSPQRDRVDEQFF. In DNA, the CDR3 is TGTGCCAGCAGCCCCCAGCGGGACAGGGTGGATGAGCAGTTCTTC. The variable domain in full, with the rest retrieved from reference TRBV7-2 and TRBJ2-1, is GAGVSQSPSNKVTEKGKDVELRCDPISGHTALYWYRQSLGQGLEFLIYFQGNSAPDKSGLPSDRFSAERTGGSVSTLTIQRTQQEDSAVYLCASSPQRDRVDEQFFGPGTRLTVL.

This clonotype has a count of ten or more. The CDR3 spells CSVTGTGAGELFF. The CDR3 nucleotides read TGCAGCGTGACCGGGACAGGGGCCGGGGAGCTGTTTTTT. The rearrangement joins TRBV29-1 to TRBJ2-2; TRBD1 agrees at 10 bases. Germline values: CDR1 SQVTM, CDR2 ANQGSEA. The V and J ends lost 6 bases and 6 bases, in that order; junction bases with no gene match: 4. CDR3 length: 13 amino acids.

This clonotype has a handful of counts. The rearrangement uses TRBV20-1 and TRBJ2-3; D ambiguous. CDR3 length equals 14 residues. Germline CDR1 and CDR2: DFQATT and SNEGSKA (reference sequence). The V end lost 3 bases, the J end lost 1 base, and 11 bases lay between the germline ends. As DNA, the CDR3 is TGCAGTGCTAGCGGACGGTTGGGCACAGATACGCAGTATTTT. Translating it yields CSASGRLGTDTQYF.

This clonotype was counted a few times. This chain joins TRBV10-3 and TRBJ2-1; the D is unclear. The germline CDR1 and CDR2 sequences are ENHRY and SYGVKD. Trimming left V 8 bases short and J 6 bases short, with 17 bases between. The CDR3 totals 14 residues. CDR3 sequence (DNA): TGTGCCATCTCTGGCAAAGTACCCCCCAATGAGCAGTTCTTC. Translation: CAISGKVPPNEQFF.

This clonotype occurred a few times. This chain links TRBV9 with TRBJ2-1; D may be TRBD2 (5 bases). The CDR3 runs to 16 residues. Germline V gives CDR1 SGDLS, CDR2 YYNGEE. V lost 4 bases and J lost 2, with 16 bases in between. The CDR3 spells CASSPRVGSTYNEQFF. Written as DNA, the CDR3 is TGTGCCAGCAGCCCCCGGGTGGGGAGTACCTACAATGAGCAGTTCTTC.

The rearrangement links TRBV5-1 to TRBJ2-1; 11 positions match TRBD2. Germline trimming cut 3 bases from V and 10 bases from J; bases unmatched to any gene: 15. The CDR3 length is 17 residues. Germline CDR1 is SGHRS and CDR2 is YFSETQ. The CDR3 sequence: CASSSSGLAVPPWEQFF. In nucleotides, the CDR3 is TGCGCCAGCAGCTCATCGGGACTAGCGGTCCCACCATGGGAGCAGTTCTTC.

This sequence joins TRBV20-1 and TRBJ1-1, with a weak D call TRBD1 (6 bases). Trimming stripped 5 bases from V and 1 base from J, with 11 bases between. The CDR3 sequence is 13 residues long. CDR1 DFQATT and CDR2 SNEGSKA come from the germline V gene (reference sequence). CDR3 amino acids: CSALGQKNTEAFF. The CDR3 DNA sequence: TGCAGTGCTTTAGGACAGAAGAACACTGAAGCTTTCTTT.

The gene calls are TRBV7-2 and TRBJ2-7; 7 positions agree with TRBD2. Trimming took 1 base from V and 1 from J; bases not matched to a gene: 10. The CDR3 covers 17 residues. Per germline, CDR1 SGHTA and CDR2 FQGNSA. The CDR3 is CASSLDPLARSSYEQYF. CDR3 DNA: TGTGCCAGCAGCTTAGATCCACTAGCGCGATCGTCCTACGAGCAGTACTTC.

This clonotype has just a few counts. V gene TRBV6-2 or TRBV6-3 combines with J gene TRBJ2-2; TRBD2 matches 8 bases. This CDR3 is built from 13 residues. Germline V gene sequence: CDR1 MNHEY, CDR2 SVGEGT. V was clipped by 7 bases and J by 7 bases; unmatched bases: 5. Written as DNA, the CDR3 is TGTGCCAGCATACTAGCGGCGAACGGGGAGCTGTTTTTT. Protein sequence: CASILAANGELFF.

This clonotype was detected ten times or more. CDR3 protein: CASSGVGGTGELFF. In DNA form, the CDR3 reads TGCGCCAGCAGCGGAGTAGGAGGCACCGGGGAGCTGTTTTTT. This chain connects TRBV5-1 to TRBJ2-2; possibly TRBD2 for D (5 bases). CDR3 length equals 14 residues. The V and J ends lost 4 bases and 4 bases respectively, with 11 bases between them. Germline V CDR1 and CDR2: SGHRS, YFSETQ.

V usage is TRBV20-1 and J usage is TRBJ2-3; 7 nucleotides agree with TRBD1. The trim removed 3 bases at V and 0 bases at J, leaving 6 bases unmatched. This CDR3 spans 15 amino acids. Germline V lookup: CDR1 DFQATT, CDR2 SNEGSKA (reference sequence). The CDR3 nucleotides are TGCAGTGCTAGCCCCTCGACAGGGAGCACAGATACGCAGTATTTT. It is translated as CSASPSTGSTDTQYF.

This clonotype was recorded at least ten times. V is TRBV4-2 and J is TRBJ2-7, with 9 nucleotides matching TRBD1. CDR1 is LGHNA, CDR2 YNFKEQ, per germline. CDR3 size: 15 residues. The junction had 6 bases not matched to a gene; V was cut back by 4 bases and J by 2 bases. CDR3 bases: TGTGCCAGCAGCCCCAACAGGGGGCAAACCTACGAGCAGTACTTC. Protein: CASSPNRGQTYEQYF.

This CDR3 reads CASSLGGRRNTIYF. CDR3 bases: TGTGCCAGCAGCTTAGGGGGGAGGAGAAACACCATATATTTT. The chain is built from TRBV11-2 and TRBJ1-3; D is perhaps TRBD1 (5 bases). Deletions cut 1 base from V and 5 bases from J, with 9 bases between. Germline assignment: CDR1 SGHAT and CDR2 FQNNGV. This CDR3 has 14 amino acids.

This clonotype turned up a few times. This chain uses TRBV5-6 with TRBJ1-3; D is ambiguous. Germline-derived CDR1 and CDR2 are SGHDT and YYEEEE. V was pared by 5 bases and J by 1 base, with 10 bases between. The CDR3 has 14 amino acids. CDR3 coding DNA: TGTGCCAGCAGGAGGGCAGCTTCTGGAAACACCATATATTTT. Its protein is CASRRAASGNTIYF.

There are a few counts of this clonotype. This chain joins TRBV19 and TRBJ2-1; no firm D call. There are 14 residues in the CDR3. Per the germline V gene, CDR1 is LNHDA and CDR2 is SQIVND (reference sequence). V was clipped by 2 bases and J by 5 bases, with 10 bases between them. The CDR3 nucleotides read TGTGCCAGTAGTATATTTCCCAATAACAATGAGCAGTTCTTC. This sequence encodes CASSIFPNNNEQFF.

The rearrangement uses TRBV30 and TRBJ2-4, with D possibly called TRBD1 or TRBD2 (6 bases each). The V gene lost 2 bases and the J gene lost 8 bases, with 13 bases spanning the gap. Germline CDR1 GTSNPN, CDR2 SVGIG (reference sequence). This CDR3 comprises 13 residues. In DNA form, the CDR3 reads TGTGCCTGGAGTAGCAGGGGAGGTGACATTCAGTACTTC. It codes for CAWSSRGGDIQYF.

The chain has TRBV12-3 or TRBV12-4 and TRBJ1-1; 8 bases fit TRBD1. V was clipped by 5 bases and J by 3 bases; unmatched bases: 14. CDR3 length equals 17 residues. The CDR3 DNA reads TGTGCCAGCAGTACCCTGGACAGGGTTTCCATGGACACTGAAGCTTTCTTT. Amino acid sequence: CASSTLDRVSMDTEAFF.

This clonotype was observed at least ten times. The DNA of the CDR3 is TGCGCCAGCAGCCAAGAGATCGGGGTGACCAATGAGCAGTTCTTC. Its protein product is CASSQEIGVTNEQFF. J is TRBJ2-1 and V is TRBV4-3, with D maybe TRBD2 (5 bases). V dropped 0 bases and J dropped 6 bases, with 12 bases sitting between them. Germline CDR1 reads LGHNA; CDR2 reads YSLEER. The CDR3 is 15 amino acids.

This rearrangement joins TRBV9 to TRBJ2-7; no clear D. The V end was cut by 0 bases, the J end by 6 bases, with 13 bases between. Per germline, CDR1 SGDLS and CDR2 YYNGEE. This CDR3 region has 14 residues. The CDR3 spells CASSVDPMMGEQYF. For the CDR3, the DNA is TGTGCCAGCAGCGTAGACCCAATGATGGGCGAGCAGTACTTC.

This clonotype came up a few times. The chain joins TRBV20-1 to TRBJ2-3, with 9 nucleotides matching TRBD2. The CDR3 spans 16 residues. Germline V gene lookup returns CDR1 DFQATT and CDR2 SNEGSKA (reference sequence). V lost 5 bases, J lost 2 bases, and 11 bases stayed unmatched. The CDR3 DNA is TGCAGTGCTCACCACTTAGCGGGAGCGCACACAGATACGCAGTATTTT. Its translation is CSAHHLAGAHTDTQYF.

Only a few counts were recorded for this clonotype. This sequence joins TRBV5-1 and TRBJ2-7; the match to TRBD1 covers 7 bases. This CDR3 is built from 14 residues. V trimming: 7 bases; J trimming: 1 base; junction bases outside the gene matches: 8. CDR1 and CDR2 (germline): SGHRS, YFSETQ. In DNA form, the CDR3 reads TGCGCCAGCTCTCAGACAGGGCATTCCTACGAGCAGTACTTC. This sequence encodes CASSQTGHSYEQYF.

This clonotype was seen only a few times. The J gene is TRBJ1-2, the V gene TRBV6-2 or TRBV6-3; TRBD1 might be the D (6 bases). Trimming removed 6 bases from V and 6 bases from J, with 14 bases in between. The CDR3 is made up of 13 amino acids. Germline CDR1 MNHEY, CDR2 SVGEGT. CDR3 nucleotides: TGTGCCAGCAGACTACAGGGTATTAATGGCTACACCTTC. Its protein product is CASRLQGINGYTF.

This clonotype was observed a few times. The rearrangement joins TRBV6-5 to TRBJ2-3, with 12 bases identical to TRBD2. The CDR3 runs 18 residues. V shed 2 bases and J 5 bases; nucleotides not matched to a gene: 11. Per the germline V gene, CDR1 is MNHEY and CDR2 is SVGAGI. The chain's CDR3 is CASSYAGTSGPGGDTQYF. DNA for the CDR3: TGTGCCAGCAGTTACGCCGGGACTAGCGGGCCCGGGGGAGATACGCAGTATTTT.

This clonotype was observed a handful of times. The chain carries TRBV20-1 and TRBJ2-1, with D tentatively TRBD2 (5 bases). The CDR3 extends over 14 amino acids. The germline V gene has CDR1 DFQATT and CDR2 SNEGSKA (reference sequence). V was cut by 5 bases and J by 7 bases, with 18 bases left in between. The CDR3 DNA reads TGCAGTGCTCCAGCCCCACCGGACTTAAATGAGCAGTTCTTC. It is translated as CSAPAPPDLNEQFF.